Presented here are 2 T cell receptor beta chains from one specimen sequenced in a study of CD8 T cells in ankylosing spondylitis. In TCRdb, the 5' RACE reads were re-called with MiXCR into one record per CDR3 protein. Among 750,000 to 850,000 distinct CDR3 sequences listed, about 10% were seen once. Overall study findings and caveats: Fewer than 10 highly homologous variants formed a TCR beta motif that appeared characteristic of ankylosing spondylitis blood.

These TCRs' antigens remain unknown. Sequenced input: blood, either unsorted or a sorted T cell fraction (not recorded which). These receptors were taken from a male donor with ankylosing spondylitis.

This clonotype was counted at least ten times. The CDR3 loop is CASSPRGRGNTIYF. The CDR3 region has the DNA TGTGCCAGCAGTCCCAGGGGGCGAGGAAACACCATATATTTT. V usage is TRBV6-1 and J usage is TRBJ1-3; 8 bases map to TRBD1. The junction had 4 bases not matched to a gene; V was cut back by 5 bases and J by 4 bases. Germline V CDR1 and CDR2: MNHNS, SASEGT. This CDR3 has 14 amino acids.

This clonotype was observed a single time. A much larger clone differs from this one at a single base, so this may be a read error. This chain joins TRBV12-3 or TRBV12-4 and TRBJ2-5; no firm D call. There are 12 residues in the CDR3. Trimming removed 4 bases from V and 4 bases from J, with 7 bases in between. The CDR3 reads CASSSKGETQYF. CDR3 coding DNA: TGTGCCAGCAGTTCGAAAGGAGAGACCCAGTACTTC.